The next 30 T cell receptor beta chains were all read from a single sample in a study of cytomegalovirus exposure and HLA in healthy donors. Sequencing was performed with immunoSEQ multiplex PCR; in TCRdb, only in-frame clones are kept and a portion is missing. The repertoire has about 63,000 clones, more than 70% of them found once; the top ten carry 1.2%. Sequencing was carried out using PBMCs. The receptors come from a woman aged 18-30 years in good health and CMV-seronegative.

CDR3 protein: CASSSLRRSETLRYGYTF. Written as DNA, the CDR3 is TGTGCCAGCAGCTCACTGAGGAGGTCCGAAACACTACGCTATGGCTACACCTTC. This chain joins TRBV11-2 and TRBJ1-2, with D unresolved. Germline-derived CDR1 and CDR2 are SGHAT and FQNNGV. The CDR3 loop spans 18 amino acids. Trimming removed 4 bases from V and 4 bases from J, with 25 bases in between.

CDR3 coding DNA: TGTGCCAGCAGTATATCACAAATAGCCAAAAACATTCAGTACTTC. Its protein product is CASSISQIAKNIQYF. This chain joins TRBV2 and TRBJ2-4; D is unresolved. The ends were cut back, 5 bases at V and 0 bases at J, with 11 bases in the middle. This CDR3 region has 15 residues. The germline gives CDR1 SNHLY, CDR2 FYNNEI.

The gene calls are TRBV5-1 and TRBJ2-7; TRBD2 agrees at 9 bases. CDR1 and CDR2 (germline): SGHRS, YFSETQ. The CDR3 has 17 residues. The trim removed 0 bases at V and 3 bases at J, leaving 10 bases unmatched. The DNA of the CDR3 is TGCGCCAGCAGCTTGGCCTGGGCTAGCGGGATTCGCTACGAGCAGTACTTC. Residues: CASSLAWASGIRYEQYF.

This clone has just one count. The chain joins TRBV30 to TRBJ2-1, with D possibly matching TRBD2 (6 bases). The CDR3 has 12 residues. V shed 0 bases and J shed 13 bases, with 13 bases lying between them. The germline V gene has CDR1 GTSNPN and CDR2 SVGIG (reference sequence). The CDR3 protein is CAWSVRRESQFF. The CDR3 DNA reads TGTGCCTGGAGTGTACGCCGGGAGAGCCAGTTCTTC.

The rearrangement joins TRBV30 to TRBJ1-5; 7 bases fit TRBD1. The V gene end was trimmed by 3 bases and the J gene end by 5 bases; junction bases not matched to a gene: 7. Germline V gene data show CDR1 as GTSNPN and CDR2 as SVGIG (reference sequence). The CDR3 has 14 amino acids. For the CDR3, the DNA is TGTGCCTGGAGCCGAGGGGGCGAGGATCAGCCCCAGCATTTT. Translated, it gives CAWSRGGEDQPQHF. Filled out from reference TRBV30 and TRBJ1-5, the complete variable domain reads SQTIHQWPATLVQPVGSPLSLECTVEGTSNPNLYWYRQAAGRGLQLLFYSVGIGQISSEVPQNLSASRPQDRQFILSSKKLLLSDSGFYLCAWSRGGEDQPQHFGDGTRLSIL.

J is TRBJ2-7 and V is TRBV9; tentatively, D is TRBD2 (6 bases). The V end lost 3 bases, the J end lost 0 bases, and 13 bases lay between the germline ends. From germline, CDR1 is SGDLS and CDR2 YYNGEE. CDR3 length: 15 residues. The CDR3 loop is CASSATGTLSYEQYF. DNA of the CDR3: TGTGCCAGCAGCGCCACCGGGACTCTCTCCTACGAGCAGTACTTC.

J is TRBJ1-2 and V is TRBV30; D is uncertain. The germline V and J ends were trimmed by 6 bases and 1 base, with 6 bases remaining between them. Germline loops: CDR1 GTSNPN, CDR2 SVGIG (reference sequence). The CDR3 spans 11 residues. In DNA form, the CDR3 reads TGTGCCTGTGGACTTAACTATGGCTACACCTTC. Translated, it gives CACGLNYGYTF.

The chain combines TRBV6-1 with TRBJ1-1, with D possibly being TRBD1 (5 bases). Germline V gives CDR1 MNHNS, CDR2 SASEGT. Trimming left V 0 bases short and J 3 bases short, with 8 bases between. The CDR3 runs 14 residues. As DNA, the CDR3 is TGTGCCAGCAGTGAAGCGGGGCGGTACACTGAAGCTTTCTTT. Translating gives CASSEAGRYTEAFF.

V and J are TRBV4-1 and TRBJ1-3; a possible D gene is TRBD1 (5 bases). Trimming shortened V by 1 base and J by 6 bases, and 13 bases separated the two germline ends. This CDR3 is 15 amino acids long. Per germline, CDR1 MGHRA and CDR2 YSYEKL. CDR3: CASSQVQGVENTIYF. The CDR3 DNA reads TGCGCCAGCAGCCAAGTGCAGGGCGTCGAAAACACCATATATTTT.

The sample holds one count of this clone. The CDR3 nucleotides are TGTGCCAGCAGCCAAGACTATACTAGCGGGCGGGAGACCCAGTACTTC. Translation: CASSQDYTSGRETQYF. V and J are TRBV5-4 and TRBJ2-5, with 9 bases fitting TRBD2. The ends lost 4 bases at V and 5 bases at J; junction bases unmatched: 12. CDR1 is SGHNT and CDR2 is YYREEE in the germline V gene (reference sequence). This CDR3 comprises 16 residues.

V is TRBV5-1 and J is TRBJ2-5, with 8 positions matching TRBD2. The germline V gene encodes CDR1 SGHRS and CDR2 YFSETQ. With V trimmed by 4 bases and J by 3 bases, 5 bases remained unmatched. This CDR3 comprises 14 residues. DNA for the CDR3: TGCGCCAGCAGCCACGGGGGGGATGAAGAGACCCAGTACTTC. Amino acids: CASSHGGDEETQYF.

This clone was seen a handful of times. The genes are TRBV10-3 and TRBJ2-7; D possibly corresponds to TRBD2 (5 bases). V lost 8 bases and J lost 1, with 9 bases in between. The germline V gene has CDR1 ENHRY and CDR2 SYGVKD. CDR3 length: 12 amino acids. For the CDR3, the DNA is TGTGCCATCGGTCCGGGGTCCTACGAGCAGTACTTC. Translated, it gives CAIGPGSYEQYF.

This chain links TRBV5-1 with TRBJ2-7; 7 nucleotides align to TRBD2. The ends lost 0 bases at V and 0 bases at J; junction bases unmatched: 3. CDR3 size: 15 residues. The germline CDR1 and CDR2 sequences are SGHRS and YFSETQ. Here the CDR3 DNA reads TGCGCCAGCAGCTTGGCAGCGGGGAACTCCTACGAGCAGTACTTC. Translation gives CASSLAAGNSYEQYF.

The chain joins TRBV9 to TRBJ2-2; 7 bases map to TRBD1. This CDR3 spans 17 amino acids. The germline V gene encodes CDR1 SGDLS and CDR2 YYNGEE. After removal of 3 bases from V and 3 bases from J, the junction contained 11 bases not matched to a gene. The CDR3 nucleotides read TGTGCCAGCAGCGGATACGACAGGGCGAGGGACACCGGGGAGCTGTTTTTT. This gives the protein CASSGYDRARDTGELFF.

The chain recombines TRBV6-4 with TRBJ2-1; 14 bases align to TRBD2. The length of the CDR3 is 16 residues. In germline, CDR1 is MRHNA, CDR2 SNTAGT. The ends lost 0 bases at V and 9 bases at J; junction bases unmatched: 4. CDR3 sequence: CASSDSTSGGDTEQFF. CDR3 DNA: TGTGCCAGCAGTGACTCGACTAGCGGGGGGGACACTGAGCAGTTCTTC.

The chain recombines TRBV11-2 with TRBJ1-4; D is possibly TRBD1 (6 bases). Looked up from germline, CDR1 is SGHAT and CDR2 is FQNNGV. CDR3 size: 15 residues. V was cut by 3 bases and J by 6 bases, with 14 bases left in between. The CDR3 loop reads CASSFRPGGDEKLFF. The CDR3 DNA follows: TGTGCCAGCAGCTTTCGTCCTGGGGGCGATGAAAAACTGTTTTTT.

The chain employs TRBV27 and TRBJ2-3, with 7 nucleotides matching TRBD2. Germline CDR1 is MNHEY and CDR2 is SMNVEV (reference sequence). The CDR3 is 21 residues long. The V gene end was trimmed by 5 bases and the J gene end by 3 bases; junction bases not matched to a gene: 26. CDR3 bases: TGTGCCAGCAGTCCCAGGATACCCGGACTAGTTGGGGCTGGGGGGACAGATACGCAGTATTTT. It encodes CASSPRIPGLVGAGGTDTQYF.

The chain couples TRBV7-2 to TRBJ1-6; TRBD1 agrees at 9 bases. The CDR3 has 15 amino acids. CDR1 SGHTA and CDR2 FQGNSA come from the germline V gene. J gave up 4 bases and V 4 bases, and 2 bases lay outside the gene matches. CDR3 sequence: CASSWDRDYNSPLHF. The CDR3 bases are TGTGCCAGCAGCTGGGACAGGGATTATAATTCACCCCTCCACTTT.

This CDR3 is CASSLPPQRTPYNEQFF. Here the CDR3 DNA reads TGTGCCAGCAGTTTACCCCCCCAGCGAACCCCCTACAATGAGCAGTTCTTC. The V and J genes are TRBV28 and TRBJ2-1; no clear D. The CDR3 consists of 17 residues. Germline lookup yields CDR1 MDHEN and CDR2 SYDVKM. Trimming left V 2 bases short and J 2 bases short, with 16 bases between.

The rearrangement uses TRBV7-2 and TRBJ2-7; no definite D call. Germline assignment: CDR1 SGHTA and CDR2 FQGNSA. The CDR3 is 14 amino acids. V lost 0 bases and J 0 bases, leaving 6 bases between the germline ends. For the CDR3, the DNA is TGTGCCAGCAGCTTAGCTCCCAACTCCTACGAGCAGTACTTC. Protein product: CASSLAPNSYEQYF.

J is TRBJ1-1 and V is TRBV10-3; the match to TRBD1 covers 7 bases. V lost 5 bases, J lost 1 base, and 4 bases stayed unmatched. The CDR3 is 14 amino acids. The germline gives CDR1 ENHRY, CDR2 SYGVKD. The CDR3 nucleotides read TGTGCCATCAGTTTGACAGGGCGGAACACTGAAGCTTTCTTT. Protein sequence: CAISLTGRNTEAFF.

The J gene is TRBJ2-5, the V gene TRBV5-1; 8 bases map to TRBD1. This CDR3 spans 15 amino acids. CDR1 and CDR2 from the germline V gene are SGHRS and YFSETQ. Losses at the gene ends were 0 bases for V and 4 bases for J; bases not matched to a gene: 5. CDR3 DNA sequence: TGCGCCAGCAGCTTGGGACTAGACAGGGGAGAGACCCAGTACTTC. Amino acids: CASSLGLDRGETQYF.

The V gene is TRBV2, the J gene TRBJ2-3; TRBD2 matches 9 bases. The ends lost 2 bases at V and 2 bases at J; junction bases unmatched: 8. The CDR3 is 17 residues long. Germline values: CDR1 SNHLY, CDR2 FYNNEI. This CDR3 reads CASSELPSGDITDTQYF. For the CDR3, the DNA is TGTGCCAGCAGTGAACTGCCTAGCGGGGATATCACAGATACGCAGTATTTT.

V and J are TRBV6-5 and TRBJ1-1; D unclear. V was cut by 0 bases and J by 0 bases, with 11 bases left in between. Germline CDR1 is MNHEY and CDR2 is SVGAGI. This CDR3 has 16 residues. The CDR3 loop is CASSYSRVSMNTEAFF. The CDR3, as DNA: TGTGCCAGCAGTTACTCCCGGGTCTCCATGAACACTGAAGCTTTCTTT.

The chain recombines TRBV5-1 with TRBJ2-1; D perhaps matches TRBD2 (6 bases). This CDR3 spans 13 amino acids. In germline, CDR1 is SGHRS, CDR2 YFSETQ. The V and J ends lost 3 bases and 11 bases respectively, with 15 bases between them. The CDR3 loop reads CASSSVMGGKQFF. The DNA for the CDR3 is TGCGCCAGCAGCTCGGTTATGGGAGGCAAGCAGTTCTTC.

The chain recombines TRBV18 with TRBJ1-1; 7 bases are shared with TRBD1. V trimming: 3 bases; J trimming: 4 bases; junction bases outside the gene matches: 2. CDR3 size: 13 residues. Germline lookup yields CDR1 KGHSH and CDR2 LQKENI. In DNA, the CDR3 is TGTGCCAGCTCACCGGACAGGACCACTGAAGCTTTCTTT. It specifies CASSPDRTTEAFF.

This chain links TRBV28 with TRBJ1-3; maybe TRBD1 (6 bases). V dropped 7 bases and J dropped 0 bases, with 16 bases sitting between them. The CDR3 length is 16 residues. Germline lookup yields CDR1 MDHEN and CDR2 SYDVKM. The CDR3 loop is CASKTPGVDSGNTIYF. CDR3 in DNA: TGTGCCAGCAAGACCCCAGGGGTAGACTCTGGAAACACCATATATTTT.

The genes are TRBV13 and TRBJ2-7; no definite D call. V was cut by 4 bases and J by 5 bases, with 9 bases left in between. The germline V gene encodes CDR1 PRHDT and CDR2 FYEKMQ (reference sequence). CDR3 length: 12 residues. DNA of the CDR3: TGTGCCAGCAGCTCCCGCGCGGACGAGCAGTACTTC. Translation gives CASSSRADEQYF.

The chain joins TRBV7-2 to TRBJ2-3; maybe TRBD1 (7 bases). From germline, CDR1 is SGHTA and CDR2 FQGNSA. Trimming pared 4 bases from V and 3 bases from J, leaving 14 bases between. The CDR3 runs 15 residues. The CDR3 region has the DNA TGTGCCAGCAGCTACAGACAGGGACTTACAGATACGCAGTATTTT. Its translation is CASSYRQGLTDTQYF. Complete variable domain (other parts from reference TRBV7-2 and TRBJ2-3): GAGVSQSPSNKVTEKGKDVELRCDPISGHTALYWYRQSLGQGLEFLIYFQGNSAPDKSGLPSDRFSAERTGGSVSTLTIQRTQQEDSAVYLCASSYRQGLTDTQYFGPGTRLTVL.

V and J are TRBV4-1 and TRBJ1-1; 7 nucleotides line up with TRBD1. The CDR3 spans 16 residues. Germline assignment: CDR1 MGHRA and CDR2 YSYEKL. Trimming at V came to 0 bases and at J to 0 bases, leaving 4 bases not matched to a gene. In DNA, the CDR3 is TGCGCCAGCAGCCAAGACCTCGGACAGGTGAACACTGAAGCTTTCTTT. This encodes CASSQDLGQVNTEAFF.